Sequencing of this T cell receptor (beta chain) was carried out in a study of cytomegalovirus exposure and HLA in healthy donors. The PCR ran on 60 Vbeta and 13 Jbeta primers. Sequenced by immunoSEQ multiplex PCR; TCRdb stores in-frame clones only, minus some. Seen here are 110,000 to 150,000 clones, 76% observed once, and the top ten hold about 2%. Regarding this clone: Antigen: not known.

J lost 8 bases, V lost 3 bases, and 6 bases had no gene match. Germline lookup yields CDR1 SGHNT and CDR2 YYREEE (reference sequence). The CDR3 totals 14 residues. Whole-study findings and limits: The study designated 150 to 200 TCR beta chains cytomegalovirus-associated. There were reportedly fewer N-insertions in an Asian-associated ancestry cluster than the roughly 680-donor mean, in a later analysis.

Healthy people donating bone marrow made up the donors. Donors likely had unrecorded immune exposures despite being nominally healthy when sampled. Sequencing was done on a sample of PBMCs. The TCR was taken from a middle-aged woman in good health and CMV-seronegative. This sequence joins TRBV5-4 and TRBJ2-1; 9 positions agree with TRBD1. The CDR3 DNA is TGTGCCAGCAGCTCGGACAGGGGTTACGATGAGCAGTTCTTC. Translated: CASSSDRGYDEQFF.